The 26 T cell receptor beta chains given below trace back to one sample, sequenced in a study of shared clonotypes between healthy human individuals. The method was immunoSEQ multiplex PCR; TCRdb's version includes in-frame clones alone and lacks a portion of them. The table has roughly 300,000 clones, around 90% seen once. Sequenced material: memory CD8+ T cells sorted from blood. Subset denoted: CD45RO+ cells pooled with CCR7-negative TemRA cells. The receptors derive from a man aged 18 to 29 in good health.

Written as DNA, the CDR3 is TGTGCCAGCAGCTTTGGAGTAGATACGCAGTATTTT. Its translation is CASSFGVDTQYF. The chain has TRBV7-9 and TRBJ2-3, with no clear D. The V gene's germline CDR1 is SEHNR and CDR2 FQNEAQ (reference sequence). V was shortened by 3 bases and J by 5 bases, with 6 bases between the two germline ends. This CDR3 is built from 12 residues. Combining the CDR3 with reference TRBV7-9 and TRBJ2-3 gives the whole variable domain DTGVSQNPRHKITKRGQNVTFRCDPISEHNRLYWYRQTLGQGPEFLTYFQNEAQLEKSRLLSDRFSAERPKGSFSTLEIQRTEQGDSAMYLCASSFGVDTQYFGPGTRLTVL.

The chain recombines TRBV7-6 with TRBJ2-5, with 10 bases aligning to TRBD2. Germline V gene sequence: CDR1 SGHVS, CDR2 FNYEAQ. The length of the CDR3 is 16 residues. After removal of 4 bases from V and 2 bases from J, the junction contained 7 bases not matched to a gene. CDR3 coding DNA: TGTGCCAGCAGCTACCTAGCGGGAGCGATGCAAGAGACCCAGTACTTC. Amino acids: CASSYLAGAMQETQYF.

The chain combines TRBV4-1 with TRBJ2-5; the D gene could be TRBD1 or TRBD2 (7 bases each). The CDR3 runs 15 residues. Germline CDR1 is MGHRA and CDR2 is YSYEKL. V dropped 5 bases and J dropped 4 bases, with 17 bases sitting between them. In DNA, the CDR3 is TGCGCCAGCAGCTTGGCAGGGGGGGGCCGAGAGACCCAGTACTTC. Amino acid sequence: CASSLAGGGRETQYF.

The genes are TRBV5-1 and TRBJ2-7; 7 nucleotides match TRBD1. Germline CDR1 reads SGHRS; CDR2 reads YFSETQ. This CDR3 comprises 14 residues. With V trimmed by 6 bases and J by 1 base, 7 bases remained unmatched. Written as DNA, the CDR3 is TGCGCCAGCACCGGCGAGGACAGGTCCTACGAGCAGTACTTC. Encoded protein: CASTGEDRSYEQYF.

DNA of the CDR3: TGTGCCTGGAGCTTAGCGGCAATCCCCACAGATACGCAGTATTTT. It encodes CAWSLAAIPTDTQYF. This chain links TRBV30 with TRBJ2-3; maybe TRBD2 (6 bases). CDR3 length equals 15 residues. V lost 3 bases, J lost 2 bases, and 15 bases lay in between. Germline V gives CDR1 GTSNPN, CDR2 SVGIG (reference sequence).

The chain carries TRBV7-3 and TRBJ2-1; TRBD1 agrees at 8 bases. Germline V gives CDR1 SGHTA, CDR2 FQGTGA. The CDR3 sequence is 15 residues long. J lost 7 bases, V lost 3 bases, and 8 bases had no gene match. The CDR3 sequence: CASSFSGGSNNEQFF. In nucleotides, the CDR3 is TGTGCCAGCAGCTTTTCAGGGGGCAGTAATAATGAGCAGTTCTTC.

This clone was seen once. V usage is TRBV4-1 and J usage is TRBJ1-5; tentatively, D is TRBD1 (6 bases). V gave up 4 bases and J gave up 2 bases, with 15 bases separating them. The germline V gene encodes CDR1 MGHRA and CDR2 YSYEKL. CDR3 length equals 16 residues. DNA of the CDR3: TGCGCCAGCAGCCGCCGAACAGGGATTGGCAATCAGCCCCAGCATTTT. It specifies CASSRRTGIGNQPQHF.

The genes are TRBV5-1 and TRBJ1-1; the D gene is possibly TRBD1 (5 bases). Germline CDR1 SGHRS, CDR2 YFSETQ. V lost 4 bases to trimming and J lost 7 bases, with 17 bases between them. The CDR3 is 14 amino acids. The CDR3 nucleotides read TGCGCCAGCAGCGAGGACTTCTTAGGGGATGAAGCTTTCTTT. Protein product: CASSEDFLGDEAFF.

Turning to this clone: In the same sample, other DNA sequences code for this CDR3. The chain couples TRBV6-5 to TRBJ2-1; 10 bases agree with TRBD1. J gave up 2 bases and V 2 bases, and 0 bases lay outside the gene matches. Germline V gene data show CDR1 as MNHEY and CDR2 as SVGAGI. The CDR3 spans 15 residues. The DNA of the CDR3 is TGTGCCAGCAGTTACGGACAGGGGGCCTACAATGAGCAGTTCTTC. Protein: CASSYGQGAYNEQFF.

The chain has TRBV27 and TRBJ2-2; 8 bases fit TRBD1. CDR1 is MNHEY and CDR2 is SMNVEV in the germline V gene (reference sequence). The V gene end was trimmed by 5 bases and the J gene end by 4 bases; junction bases not matched to a gene: 18. The CDR3 sequence is 19 residues long. In nucleotides, the CDR3 is TGTGCCAGCAGTCCCCTCGACAGGGGAGTACCCACGGGCACCGGGGAGCTGTTTTTT. Its translation: CASSPLDRGVPTGTGELFF.

Here the CDR3 DNA reads TGTGCCAGCAGCTTAGCGATTACTAGCGGGCACAATGAGCAGTTCTTC. The encoded protein is CASSLAITSGHNEQFF. This sequence joins TRBV7-9 and TRBJ2-1; the match to TRBD2 covers 9 bases. Trimming took 0 bases from V and 5 from J; bases not matched to a gene: 5. CDR3 length: 16 amino acids. The germline V gene has CDR1 SEHNR and CDR2 FQNEAQ (reference sequence).

V is TRBV10-3 and J is TRBJ1-1, with no clear D. Trimming left V 3 bases short and J 0 bases short, with 8 bases between. CDR3 length equals 14 residues. CDR1 is ENHRY and CDR2 is SYGVKD in the germline V gene. The CDR3 coding sequence is TGTGCCATCAGTGATAGTCGGTTGAACACTGAAGCTTTCTTT. It encodes CAISDSRLNTEAFF.

V is TRBV11-2 and J is TRBJ2-7; either TRBD1 or TRBD2 may supply D (6 bases each). The V end lost 4 bases, the J end lost 0 bases, and 13 bases lay between the germline ends. CDR3 length: 15 amino acids. The germline V gene encodes CDR1 SGHAT and CDR2 FQNNGV. In nucleotides, the CDR3 is TGTGCCAGCAGCTGGGGGCGGGACAACTCCTACGAGCAGTACTTC. It yields the protein CASSWGRDNSYEQYF.

This clone was seen more than once but under ten times. The chain has TRBV28 and TRBJ2-5, with a possible D match to TRBD2 (6 bases). Trimming left V 6 bases short and J 1 base short, with 21 bases between. This CDR3 has 17 residues. Germline CDR1 MDHEN, CDR2 SYDVKM. CDR3 DNA: TGTGCCAGCAGCCCGTCGGTGGTAGCGGTGCTCCAAGAGACCCAGTACTTC. This translates into CASSPSVVAVLQETQYF.

This clone occurred once. V gene TRBV27 combines with J gene TRBJ2-7; the match to TRBD2 covers 11 bases. The V gene's germline CDR1 is MNHEY and CDR2 SMNVEV (reference sequence). The CDR3 spans 16 residues. Trimming took 2 bases from V and 0 from J; bases not matched to a gene: 3. Here the CDR3 DNA reads TGTGCCAGCAGTTTAGGGGGACTAGCGGCCTCCTACGAGCAGTACTTC. Amino acids: CASSLGGLAASYEQYF.

The chain recombines TRBV10-2 with TRBJ2-7; no clear D gene. Germline CDR1 is WSHSY and CDR2 is SAAADI. This CDR3 region has 13 residues. Deletions cut 3 bases from V and 2 bases from J, with 8 bases between. The CDR3 region has the DNA TGCGCCAGCAGTGATCGCAGAACCTACGAGCAGTACTTC. It is translated as CASSDRRTYEQYF.

This clone was found many times. V gene TRBV10-2 combines with J gene TRBJ2-1; 12 bases are shared with TRBD2. The V segment lost 3 bases and the J segment 8 bases; nucleotides outside the gene matches: 2. From germline, CDR1 is WSHSY and CDR2 SAAADI. CDR3 size: 14 residues. Here the CDR3 reads CASSELAGGHEQFF. The CDR3, as DNA: TGCGCCAGCAGTGAACTAGCGGGGGGACATGAGCAGTTCTTC.

This chain uses TRBV5-5 with TRBJ1-4, with D unresolved. The germline V gene has CDR1 SGHKS and CDR2 YYEKEE (reference sequence). The V gene lost 3 bases and the J gene lost 6 bases, with 15 bases spanning the gap. This CDR3 has 15 residues. This CDR3 reads CASSWGFQWDEKLFF. In nucleotides, the CDR3 is TGTGCCAGCAGCTGGGGTTTCCAATGGGATGAAAAACTGTTTTTT. The full variable domain, its missing parts supplied by reference TRBV5-5 and TRBJ1-4, is DAGVTQSPTHLIKTRGQQVTLRCSPISGHKSVSWYQQVLGQGPQFIFQYYEKEERGRGNFPDRFSARQFPNYSSELNVNALLLGDSALYLCASSWGFQWDEKLFFGSGTQLSVL.

V and J are TRBV6-1 and TRBJ1-1, with TRBD1 matching 8 bases. Germline V lookup: CDR1 MNHNS, CDR2 SASEGT. The CDR3 has 16 amino acids. V shed 6 bases, J shed 6 bases, and the junction held 15 bases outside the gene matches. The CDR3 is CASSEFGDRKLAEAFF. The CDR3 DNA reads TGTGCCAGCAGCGAATTCGGGGACAGGAAACTGGCTGAAGCTTTCTTT.

A note on this clone: The junction departs from the called germline gene at one end, perhaps through a read error. The chain joins TRBV7-2 to TRBJ2-5; no clear D gene. Germline loops: CDR1 SGHTA, CDR2 FQGNSA. This CDR3 has 13 residues. DNA for the CDR3: TGTGCCAGCAGCGACGCCCTGGCAGCCACGATGAACTTC. It is translated as CASSDALAATMNF.

This chain links TRBV4-3 with TRBJ2-3; D is possibly TRBD1 (6 bases). The CDR3 consists of 14 residues. Germline V gene lookup returns CDR1 LGHNA and CDR2 YSLEER. Trimming left V 0 bases short and J 6 bases short, with 10 bases between. The CDR3 DNA follows: TGCGCCAGCAGCCAAGATCCAGGGGAGGATACGCAGTATTTT. Amino acids: CASSQDPGEDTQYF.

The chain links TRBV7-9 to TRBJ2-7; TRBD1 matches 7 bases. The V segment lost 5 bases and the J segment 1 base; nucleotides outside the gene matches: 17. Germline loops: CDR1 SEHNR, CDR2 FQNEAQ (reference sequence). The CDR3 extends over 18 amino acids. The CDR3 loop reads CASSPRDSQIPGSYEQYF. In DNA, the CDR3 is TGTGCCAGCAGCCCCCGGGACAGCCAGATCCCAGGTTCCTACGAGCAGTACTTC.

The chain joins TRBV15 to TRBJ1-2; D unresolved. Germline-derived CDR1 and CDR2 are LNHNV and YYDKDF (reference sequence). V lost 6 bases and J 0 bases, leaving 14 bases between the germline ends. The CDR3 sequence is 15 residues long. The CDR3 nucleotides read TGTGCCACCAGGATCCCAGGTTCTCCTAACTATGGCTACACCTTC. Encoded protein: CATRIPGSPNYGYTF.

The chain combines TRBV9 with TRBJ1-5, with TRBD1 matching 11 bases. There are 15 residues in the CDR3. V trimming: 0 bases; J trimming: 6 bases; junction bases outside the gene matches: 2. Looked up from germline, CDR1 is SGDLS and CDR2 is YYNGEE. The CDR3 coding sequence is TGTGCCAGCAGCGTAGATGGGACAGGGGGTCAGCCCCAGCATTTT. Protein: CASSVDGTGGQPQHF.

On this clone: The same CDR3 is also encoded by other DNA sequences in this sample. The chain is built from TRBV29-1 and TRBJ1-3; D is unclear. Trimming removed 0 bases from V and 4 bases from J, with 7 bases in between. This CDR3 comprises 13 residues. Germline V lookup: CDR1 SQVTM, CDR2 ANQGSEA. The CDR3 spells CSVEEGAGNTIYF. The CDR3 DNA reads as TGCAGCGTTGAAGAGGGAGCGGGAAACACCATATATTTT.

The genes are TRBV27 and TRBJ2-2; D is tentatively TRBD1 or TRBD2 (6 bases each). This CDR3 contains 16 residues. The V gene lost 2 bases and the J gene lost 4 bases, with 14 bases spanning the gap. Germline CDR1 is MNHEY and CDR2 is SMNVEV (reference sequence). CDR3 protein: CASSLGYGGGTGELFF. The CDR3 nucleotides are TGTGCCAGCAGTTTAGGTTACGGAGGGGGCACCGGGGAGCTGTTTTTT.